The present TCR beta chain was sequenced within a study of cytomegalovirus exposure and HLA in healthy donors listed by TCRdb under 2017. General notes on the study: According to an earlier analysis of 587 of the donors, about 170 million T cells yielded some 120 million unique TCR beta sequences and less than 300 Gb of sequence data. Around 330 gigabases of sequencing data and 70 million to 95 million unique TCR sequences made up an early release that covered under 750 HLA-typed donors. The genetic ancestry cluster associated with self-reported Caucasian donors included roughly 84% of the roughly 400 genotyped donors. The aim of the study was to test whether cataloging public T cell receptors could identify signatures of past pathogen exposure. The study profiled the T cell repertoires of about 720 subjects by immunosequencing and related them to cytomegalovirus serostatus. A separate validation cohort of 100 to 150 different subjects was used in addition to the roughly 620-subject first cohort. The study combined high-throughput TCR immunosequencing, statistical association of individual TCRs with disease status, and machine learning to predict cytomegalovirus infection status. A later analysis re-analyzed previously published TCR beta repertoires from 660 or so donors and added high-resolution HLA genotyping to study TCR occurrence patterns. Rather than using new phenotypic data, the later analysis identified candidate immune exposures from TCR beta sequences and from how often those sequences occurred across donors. An earlier analysis of several hundred of the donors applied high-throughput TCR beta sequencing to assess whether each TCR beta V gene segment acted as functional or pseudogenic. Donor age, sex, ethnicity and CMV serostatus were compiled together with the repertoire data. A later genetic analysis used genome-wide SNP genotypes for about three fifths of the 666 donors, treating that subset as a discovery cohort. Every repertoire in the discovery cohort had been generated on one and the same sequencing platform. Class I and class II HLA loci were covered by the typing at four-digit resolution. The number of donors typed differed by locus, with roughly 620-630 for A, B, C, DRB1 and DQB1, more than 500 for DQA1, approximately 580 for DPA1, and approximately 470 for DPB1. Several DR-DQ haplotypes were handled as single units for association and clustering because linkage in the cohort was strong. Among roughly 400 genotyped donors of the cohort, an average of roughly 230,000 unique TCR beta nucleotide sequences was sequenced per donor, of which about 20% were non-productive. Summary of the overall study and its limitations: Specific HLA alleles were associated with over 15,000 TCR beta sequences at a false discovery rate of 0.05 in a later analysis. The authors suggested that the approach could potentially be generalized to other disease states and immunological phenotypes. In a later analysis, several top co-occurrence clusters were reported to appear linked to parvovirus B19, influenza, CMV and Epstein-Barr virus. A total of fewer than 200 TCR beta chains were listed by the study as associated with cytomegalovirus. In a later analysis, HLA-associated TCR beta chains were found to be more clonally expanded and to have lower generation probabilities than equally common non-associated chains. The only immune exposure information available for the cohort was CMV serostatus. Three of the identified cytomegalovirus-associated TCR beta chains were confirmed in vitro to be specific for cytomegalovirus antigens. A later genetic analysis associated a missense DCLRE1C variant with V-gene and J-gene trimming of TCR beta chains, and an independent cohort replicated the association. In both the original and validation cohorts, the classifier was reported to diagnose cytomegalovirus status with high specificity and sensitivity. In a later genetic analysis, fewer N-insertions in productive TCRs were reported among donors in an Asian-associated ancestry cluster than the 666-donor mean. A cluster of highly shared sequence variants was judged likely to represent a technical artifact of the sequencing pipeline. About 15 rarely observed V segments, including chromosome 9 orphons, were excluded from the earlier analysis of some 590 of the donors because counts were too low. Across donors, most TCR sequences were observed very rarely, whereas some public TCRs were present in many individuals. Only TCR beta chains were sequenced in this cohort, and the absence of alpha or paired-chain data limited detectable features. Some IMGT-functional V segments, including TRBV6-2 and TRBV6-3, could not be told apart with the 87-base-pair reads, so those segments were excluded. Because HLA typing was missing for some donors at each locus, association tests included only the typed subset. According to a later analysis, most CMV-associated TCR beta chains appeared to be HLA-restricted, and the HLA associations seemed to be driven largely by CMV exposure. A further reported finding was that TCR beta sequences accurately predicted the HLA-A and HLA-B alleles for most subjects in the first cohort. The presence/absence analyses assumed that sequencing depth was roughly uniform across donors, and that assumption may not be true. Correlated functional status among segregating V segments might be attributable to linkage disequilibrium, but an unknown experimental factor could not be ruled out. A later analysis found that TCR association rates varied across HLA loci, with DRB1 alleles showing the most associated TCRs and HLA-C alleles the fewest. In an earlier analysis of around 600 of the donors, most TCR beta V segments appeared in productive rearrangements about 90% or about 30% of the time, broadly matching IMGT annotations. When HLA alleles, especially DR and DQ, strongly co-occurred, attributing TCR associations to individual alleles was difficult.

The cohort consisted of 600 to 750 healthy bone marrow donors. Cohort members were all nominally healthy when sampled, although unrecorded immune exposures were likely present. The donor tested CMV seropositive, placing the donor among the 289 seropositive members of the cohort. A peripheral blood sample was provided by each donor, and peripheral blood mononuclear cells were used for TCR beta sequencing. The Qiagen DNeasy Blood Extraction Kit was used to extract genomic DNA from the blood cell samples. This clone showed up just a few times. This clone's antigen is unknown. No base quality values were provided; no much bigger clone lies one nucleotide off. The library was generated by the immunoSEQ multiplex PCR assay. The multiplex PCR relied on a mix of 60 forward primers for TCR Vbeta segments and 13 reverse primers for TCR Jbeta segments. The CDR3 region of rearranged TCR beta genes was amplified from genomic DNA by a multiplex PCR assay. The Illumina HiSeq System was used to sequence the amplified TCR beta libraries as 87-base-pair reads. In the paper's pipeline: Across the roughly 670 repertoires, a later analysis counted tens of millions of unique TCR beta chains, around 11 million of which were shared by at least two donors. To remove PCR and sequencing errors, raw reads were error-corrected and collapsed into unique sequences using a nearest-neighbor algorithm that merged closely related sequences. V, D and J gene segments were assigned by aligning CDR3 sequences to IMGT reference sequences. For a sequence to be retained, a match of at least six nucleotides was required to both a V gene segment and a J gene segment. Rearrangements were classified as productive when the CDR3 lacked stop codons and remained in frame with V and J, and all other rearrangements were classified as non-productive. Following IMGT convention, CDR3 was defined as the stretch from the second conserved V-encoded cysteine to the conserved J-encoded phenylalanine. In an earlier analysis of around 570 of the donors, sequences lacking an unambiguous match to a single V gene segment were excluded. An earlier analysis of 587 of the donors called V segments functional above 56.7% productive rearrangements and segregating when the between-donor standard deviation exceeded 5%. A statistical classification framework was developed to diagnose cytomegalovirus status using the catalog of TCR beta chain sequences. A later analysis assigned V and J genes by comparing TCR nucleotide sequences with IMGT/GENE-DB human TR gene sequences. A later analysis assigned CDR3 sequences and most-parsimonious VDJ recombination scenarios with the TCRdist pipeline. In a later analysis, each TCR beta chain was defined by its CDR3 amino acid sequence together with its V-gene family, and reads without a unique V-gene family were excluded. As a way to deal with suspected cross-contamination and a sequencing artifact, a later analysis dropped more than 500 nucleotide sequences that were highly shared and had low generation probability. A later analysis calculated a clonal expansion index for each public chain from normalized within-repertoire ranks of inferred template counts. In a later analysis, generation probabilities were computed using a VDJ recombination model fitted to out-of-frame rearrangements, and the results were checked against IGoR. In a later analysis, TCR-TCR, TCR-HLA and TCR-CMV co-occurrence was scored with hypergeometric tests, and a repertoire-size bias correction was applied to TCR pairs. To estimate false discovery rates, a later analysis permuted the HLA or CMV assignments 20 times. In a later analysis, co-occurring TCRs were grouped using DBSCAN, with TCRdist sequence similarity added in when clustering inside HLA-allele-positive subsets. Co-occurrence clustering excluded repertoires with fewer than 30,000 or more than 120,000 public chains, plus five with anomalous nucleotide sharing. TCRdb obtained this table from immuneACCESS and retained in-frame rearrangements with V and J assigned. These tables miss some clones; where compared with another copy, unresolved V genes account for less than half of the shortfall, and the remainder is unexplained. V, J and clone size are those of that table, while D and trimming were read from the DNA. The sample profile shows roughly 200,000 clones; roughly a tenth of them were found once. 1% to 1.5% of the sample belongs to the ten largest clones.

The CDR3 goes from the cysteine to the phenylalanine over 12 residues. Only CDR3 DNA remains: 36 bases, in frame from the first base. The sequencing input was PBMCs. This receptor was obtained from a woman in her twenties or thirties in good health and CMV-seropositive. This chain joins TRBV21-1 to TRBJ2-5; the table's D gene call, TRBD2, was not cross checked with the DNA. TRBV21-1 has pseudogene status. The CDR3 corresponds to CASGGFQETQYF. The nucleotide sequence is TGTGCCAGCGGGGGGTTCCAAGAGACCCAGTACTTC.